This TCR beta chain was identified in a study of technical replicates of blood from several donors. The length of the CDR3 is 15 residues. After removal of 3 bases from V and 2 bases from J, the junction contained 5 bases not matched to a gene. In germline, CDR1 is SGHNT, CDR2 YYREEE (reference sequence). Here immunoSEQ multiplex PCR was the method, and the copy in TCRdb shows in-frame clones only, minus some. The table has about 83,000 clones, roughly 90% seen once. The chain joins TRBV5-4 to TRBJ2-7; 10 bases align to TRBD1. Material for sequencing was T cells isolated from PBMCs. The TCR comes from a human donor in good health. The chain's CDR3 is CASSWRDRGPYEQYF. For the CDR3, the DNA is TGTGCCAGCAGCTGGAGGGACAGGGGCCCCTACGAGCAGTACTTC. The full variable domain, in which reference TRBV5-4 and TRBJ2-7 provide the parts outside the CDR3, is ETGVTQSPTHLIKTRGQQVTLRCSSQSGHNTVSWYQQALGQGPQFIFQYYREEENGRGNFPPRFSGLQFPNYSSELNVNALELDDSALYLCASSWRDRGPYEQYFGPGTRLTVT.